This T cell receptor beta chain stems from a study of blood T cells in healthy people across ages. Study-level results: TCR beta diversity, measured per million T cells, fell in a roughly linear way with age.

This clonotype was picked up a small number of times. The antigen is undetermined. The CDR3 consists of 14 residues. Germline lookup yields CDR1 MNHEY and CDR2 SMNVEV (reference sequence). The germline V and J ends were trimmed by 0 bases and 5 bases, with 10 bases remaining between them. Primers used in a second PCR of about 7 to 12 cycles were a sample-barcoded 5' primer and a J-beta primer mix. Each cDNA molecule was tagged by a template-switch adaptor with 12 random nucleotides. TCRdb re-analysed the 5' RACE reads in MiXCR, keeping a single row per CDR3 protein. The table has over 1,500,000 distinct CDR3 sequences, 39% seen once.

Sequencing was done on a sample of blood. This chain connects TRBV27 to TRBJ2-5, with D uncertain. The receptor comes from a human donor in good health. The CDR3 loop reads CASSLSIDRETQYF. The CDR3 nucleotides are TGTGCCAGCAGTTTATCTATAGACCGGGAGACCCAGTACTTC.